What follows are 22 T cell receptor beta chains derived from one specimen sequenced in a study of blood T cell repertoires in COVID-19. Using immunoSEQ multiplex PCR, the repertoire was profiled, and TCRdb retains in-frame clones only, with some absent. The sample holds 200,000 or so clones, around 85% seen once. The sequenced sample consisted of PBMCs or T cells enriched from blood (not recorded which). These receptor sequences come from a woman in her 40s with acute COVID-19.

V is TRBV27 and J is TRBJ1-1; D might be TRBD1 (6 bases). Looked up from germline, CDR1 is MNHEY and CDR2 is SMNVEV (reference sequence). Trimming stripped 5 bases from V and 7 bases from J, with 14 bases between. The CDR3 spans 13 residues. CDR3 in amino acids: CASSLGQHLEAFF. The CDR3 DNA follows: TGTGCCAGCAGTCTTGGACAGCACCTTGAAGCTTTCTTT.

The V gene is TRBV11-3, the J gene TRBJ2-2, with D unclear. Germline-derived CDR1 and CDR2 are SGHNT and YENEEA. The CDR3 has 16 residues. V was clipped by 2 bases and J by 2 bases, with 12 bases between them. The chain's CDR3 is CASSLSPVSNTGELFF. As DNA, the CDR3 is TGTGCCAGCAGCTTATCCCCAGTGTCCAACACCGGGGAGCTGTTTTTT.

This rearrangement joins TRBV29-1 to TRBJ1-5; no reliable D call. The V gene lost 4 bases and the J gene lost 3 bases, with 7 bases spanning the gap. The V gene's germline CDR1 is SQVTM and CDR2 ANQGSEA. The CDR3 runs to 12 residues. CDR3 nucleotides: TGCAGCGTTGTAAGCACCAATCAGCCCCAGCATTTT. This encodes CSVVSTNQPQHF.

Only one count was recorded for this clone. The chain has TRBV6-5 and TRBJ1-4; no firm D call. The CDR3 spans 14 residues. V lost 8 bases, J lost 7 bases, and 17 bases lay in between. The germline CDR1 and CDR2 sequences are MNHEY and SVGAGI. The CDR3 protein is CASAAGGRIEKLFF. The DNA of the CDR3 is TGTGCCAGCGCGGCAGGAGGCCGTATTGAAAAACTGTTTTTT.

This clone occurred a few times. This chain uses TRBV30 with TRBJ2-7; a weak D match, TRBD2 (7 bases). The CDR3 is 14 amino acids. The V end lost 1 base, the J end lost 7 bases, and 17 bases lay between the germline ends. The germline gives CDR1 GTSNPN, CDR2 SVGIG (reference sequence). The CDR3 here is CAWSGGGAPREQYF. The CDR3 bases are TGTGCCTGGAGTGGGGGGGGCGCCCCTCGGGAGCAGTACTTC. Together with reference TRBV30 and TRBJ2-7, the CDR3 gives the full variable domain: SQTIHQWPATLVQPVGSPLSLECTVEGTSNPNLYWYRQAAGRGLQLLFYSVGIGQISSEVPQNLSASRPQDRQFILSSKKLLLSDSGFYLCAWSGGGAPREQYFGPGTRLTVT.

The rearrangement uses TRBV4-1 and TRBJ1-1; D remains unclear. V lost 2 bases and J 3 bases, leaving 7 bases between the germline ends. Germline CDR1 reads MGHRA; CDR2 reads YSYEKL. This CDR3 spans 13 amino acids. The CDR3: CASSQSADTEAFF. CDR3 bases: TGCGCCAGCAGCCAATCGGCGGACACTGAAGCTTTCTTT.

The chain recombines TRBV6-5 with TRBJ2-3; 8 nucleotides align to TRBD1. This CDR3 region has 14 residues. Germline V gene lookup returns CDR1 MNHEY and CDR2 SVGAGI. Trimming cost V 10 bases and J 5 bases; bases outside gene matches: 11. CDR3 sequence: CATRDRSSRDTQYF. The CDR3 bases are TGTGCCACCAGGGACAGGTCGTCCCGAGATACGCAGTATTTT.

V gene TRBV19 combines with J gene TRBJ1-2; D gene ambiguous. Germline CDR1 LNHDA, CDR2 SQIVND (reference sequence). CDR3 size: 12 residues. Trimming removed 5 bases at V and 6 bases at J, with 10 bases between. The DNA for the CDR3 is TGTGCCAGTAGTCAACCGGGAGATGGCTACACCTTC. Protein: CASSQPGDGYTF.

The chain joins TRBV19 to TRBJ1-5; TRBD1 agrees at 7 bases. Germline CDR1 reads LNHDA; CDR2 reads SQIVND (reference sequence). V lost 10 bases, J lost 4 bases, and 13 bases stayed unmatched. This CDR3 comprises 15 residues. CDR3 in DNA: TGTGCCACACAGACGGGGGACAGTGAAAATCAGCCCCAGCATTTT. Translated: CATQTGDSENQPQHF.

V is TRBV3-1 (or the pseudogene TRBV3-2) and J is TRBJ1-3; D is uncertain. CDR3 length equals 15 residues. Germline values: CDR1 LGHDT, CDR2 YNNKEL (reference sequence). The V end lost 4 bases, the J end lost 3 bases, and 13 bases lay between the germline ends. CDR3 protein: CASSRRAHFGNTIYF. CDR3 bases: TGTGCCAGCAGCCGGAGGGCCCATTTTGGAAACACCATATATTTT.

V gene TRBV7-2 combines with J gene TRBJ2-3, with D tentatively TRBD2 (5 bases). Looked up from germline, CDR1 is SGHTA and CDR2 is FQGNSA. Trimming shortened V by 1 base and J by 1 base, and 18 bases separated the two germline ends. The CDR3 runs 18 residues. CDR3 amino acids: CASSLGTPGWRRTDTQYF. The CDR3 region has the DNA TGTGCCAGCAGCTTAGGGACCCCTGGGTGGAGGCGCACAGATACGCAGTATTTT. Based on the CDR3 plus reference TRBV7-2 and TRBJ2-3, the full variable domain is GAGVSQSPSNKVTEKGKDVELRCDPISGHTALYWYRQSLGQGLEFLIYFQGNSAPDKSGLPSDRFSAERTGGSVSTLTIQRTQQEDSAVYLCASSLGTPGWRRTDTQYFGPGTRLTVL.

This clone has a single count. The gene calls are TRBV9 and TRBJ2-5; D remains ambiguous. CDR1 is SGDLS and CDR2 is YYNGEE in the germline V gene. The CDR3 loop spans 13 amino acids. V shed 0 bases and J shed 8 bases, with 11 bases lying between them. CDR3 sequence reads: CASSVEAHRTQYF. The CDR3 bases are TGTGCCAGCAGCGTAGAAGCTCACCGTACCCAGTACTTC. Full variable domain (outside the CDR3, taken from reference TRBV9 and TRBJ2-5): DSGVTQTPKHLITATGQRVTLRCSPRSGDLSVYWYQQSLDQGLQFLIQYYNGEERAKGNILERFSAQQFPDLHSELNLSSLELGDSALYFCASSVEAHRTQYFGPGTRLLVL.

This chain connects TRBV12-3 or TRBV12-4 to TRBJ1-2, with unresolved D. Trimming stripped 6 bases from V and 2 bases from J, with 10 bases between. The CDR3 covers 13 residues. The CDR3 region is CASSTGRNYGYTF. DNA of the CDR3: TGTGCCAGCAGCACGGGTCGGAACTATGGCTACACCTTC.

This chain joins TRBV19 and TRBJ1-5; D might be TRBD1 (6 bases). Germline-derived CDR1 and CDR2 are LNHDA and SQIVND (reference sequence). V lost 10 bases to trimming and J lost 4 bases, with 17 bases between them. This CDR3 is 14 amino acids long. Here the CDR3 DNA reads TGTGCCACTATGAGGGGGGGCTCAAATCAGCCCCAGCATTTT. Protein product: CATMRGGSNQPQHF.

The chain recombines TRBV5-6 with TRBJ2-5; D may be TRBD1 (5 bases). CDR3 length: 11 residues. V lost 1 base to trimming and J lost 7 bases, with 5 bases between them. Per germline, CDR1 SGHDT and CDR2 YYEEEE. This CDR3 reads CASSLQGTQYF. The CDR3 DNA reads as TGTGCCAGCAGCTTGCAGGGGACCCAGTACTTC.

The V and J genes are TRBV5-1 and TRBJ2-1, with 8 bases aligning to TRBD2. Germline trimming cut 7 bases from V and 8 bases from J; bases unmatched to any gene: 11. Germline-derived CDR1 and CDR2 are SGHRS and YFSETQ. The CDR3 is 14 amino acids. The CDR3: CASFSGAVGHEQFF. CDR3 bases: TGCGCCAGCTTTAGCGGGGCTGTCGGCCATGAGCAGTTCTTC.

The V gene is TRBV5-1, the J gene TRBJ2-7; perhaps TRBD2 as D (5 bases). The CDR3 extends over 16 amino acids. Germline V gene lookup returns CDR1 SGHRS and CDR2 YFSETQ. Trimming pared 5 bases from V and 0 bases from J, leaving 18 bases between. The CDR3 loop is CASRSLGEPSSYEQYF. CDR3 nucleotides: TGCGCCAGCAGAAGTCTTGGGGAGCCCTCCTCCTACGAGCAGTACTTC.

CDR3 protein: CASSPTGGLGDNSPLHF. CDR3 DNA: TGTGCCAGCAGCCCCACTGGAGGTTTGGGTGATAATTCACCCCTCCACTTT. The chain employs TRBV7-9 and TRBJ1-6; D gene uncertain. Between the trimmed V and J ends, which lost 5 bases and 5 bases, there was a span of 19 bases. Germline V gives CDR1 SEHNR, CDR2 FQNEAQ (reference sequence). The CDR3 runs to 17 residues.

The chain joins TRBV28 to TRBJ1-6, with D possibly being TRBD1 (5 bases). The V gene lost 1 base and the J gene lost 10 bases, with 11 bases spanning the gap. This CDR3 has 14 amino acids. Germline CDR1 and CDR2: MDHEN and SYDVKM. The chain's CDR3 is CASSLSGYGSPLHF. The DNA for the CDR3 is TGTGCCAGCAGTTTATCAGGGTATGGATCACCCCTCCACTTT.

The chain employs TRBV4-1 and TRBJ1-1; D perhaps matches TRBD1 (5 bases). V was shortened by 3 bases and J by 5 bases, with 13 bases between the two germline ends. The CDR3 has 14 residues. Per germline, CDR1 MGHRA and CDR2 YSYEKL. The CDR3 here is CASSQPGGVTEAFF. DNA of the CDR3: TGCGCCAGCAGCCAGCCCGGAGGGGTTACTGAAGCTTTCTTT.

Written as DNA, the CDR3 is TGTGCCACCACGGGACAGGGCGGCAATCAGCCCCAGCATTTT. Its protein product is CATTGQGGNQPQHF. The chain uses TRBV19 and TRBJ1-5, with 9 nucleotides matching TRBD1. The germline gives CDR1 LNHDA, CDR2 SQIVND (reference sequence). The CDR3 extends over 14 amino acids. The J segment lost 2 bases and the V segment lost 10 bases, leaving 6 bases of the junction unmatched.

V is TRBV5-5 and J is TRBJ1-5, with D possibly being TRBD1 (5 bases). Germline V gene sequence: CDR1 SGHKS, CDR2 YYEKEE (reference sequence). Trimming removed 0 bases from V and 2 bases from J, with 6 bases in between. CDR3 length equals 14 residues. This CDR3 is CASSLVRGNQPQHF. In nucleotides, the CDR3 is TGTGCCAGCAGCTTGGTCAGGGGCAATCAGCCCCAGCATTTT.